Below, 30 T cell receptor beta chains from the same sample are listed, as sequenced in a study of T cell responses to AZD1222 COVID-19 vaccine. Clones were sequenced by immunoSEQ multiplex PCR, and TCRdb holds only the in-frame ones, with some missing. The data contain 90,000 to 110,000 clones, around 90% of them singletons. The material sequenced was peripheral blood, taken on day 0 of AZD1222 vaccination. These receptors all stem from an adult in good health.

This chain joins TRBV4-3 and TRBJ1-2, with no clear D. The CDR3 is 15 residues long. Germline V gene sequence: CDR1 LGHNA, CDR2 YSLEER. Trimming took off 4 bases at V and 6 bases at J, with 18 bases between the two ends. CDR3 residues: CASSPGNSERHGYTF. The CDR3 region has the DNA TGCGCCAGCAGCCCAGGCAATTCGGAGCGGCATGGCTACACCTTC.

The V gene is TRBV28, the J gene TRBJ1-1; TRBD1 matches 9 bases. Trimming cost V 5 bases and J 5 bases; bases outside gene matches: 9. Germline V gene data show CDR1 as MDHEN and CDR2 as SYDVKM. CDR3 length: 15 amino acids. The CDR3, as DNA: TGTGCCAGCAGTCCACAGGGGGCTGGGGAAACTGAAGCTTTCTTT. The encoded protein is CASSPQGAGETEAFF.

The gene calls are TRBV3-1 (or the pseudogene TRBV3-2) and TRBJ2-7; D is possibly TRBD2 (5 bases). CDR3 size: 16 residues. V was trimmed by 1 base and J by 1 base, leaving 14 bases between them. Germline V gene lookup returns CDR1 LGHDT and CDR2 YNNKEL (reference sequence). CDR3 in DNA: TGTGCCAGCAGCCAAGTAGTCGGGGATCCATCCTACGAGCAGTACTTC. This translates into CASSQVVGDPSYEQYF.

The chain links TRBV4-3 to TRBJ1-6; the D is unclear. V lost 1 base to trimming and J lost 6 bases, with 10 bases between them. The CDR3 covers 15 residues. The germline CDR1 and CDR2 sequences are LGHNA and YSLEER. The chain's CDR3 is CASSQVGVSNSPLHF. DNA for the CDR3: TGCGCCAGCAGCCAAGTTGGGGTCAGTAATTCACCCCTCCACTTT.

The CDR3 bases are TGTGCCAGCAGCCTATCCCCCCGGACGTTAGCAGGAGAGACCCAGTACTTC. Translating gives CASSLSPRTLAGETQYF. This chain joins TRBV7-6 and TRBJ2-5, with unresolved D. The CDR3 has 17 amino acids. Germline values: CDR1 SGHVS, CDR2 FNYEAQ. Trimming shortened V by 5 bases and J by 4 bases, and 23 bases separated the two germline ends.

The rearrangement links TRBV5-4 to TRBJ1-2, with TRBD1 matching over 7 bases. This CDR3 has 15 residues. Trimming removed 0 bases from V and 8 bases from J; junction bases left unmatched: 10. Germline loops: CDR1 SGHNT, CDR2 YYREEE (reference sequence). CDR3 in amino acids: CASSLVSGQLGGYTF. DNA of the CDR3: TGTGCCAGCAGCTTGGTTTCGGGACAGTTAGGCGGCTACACCTTC.

This sequence joins TRBV19 and TRBJ2-3; no clear D gene. CDR1 is LNHDA, CDR2 SQIVND, per germline (reference sequence). V dropped 6 bases and J dropped 2 bases, with 12 bases sitting between them. The CDR3 loop spans 14 amino acids. The CDR3 loop is CASRRERNTDTQYF. CDR3 nucleotides: TGTGCCAGTAGAAGGGAACGAAACACAGATACGCAGTATTTT.

The chain couples TRBV6-5 to TRBJ1-4; TRBD1 matches 7 bases. The CDR3 is 15 residues long. The V segment lost 6 bases and the J segment 4 bases; nucleotides outside the gene matches: 8. CDR1 is MNHEY, CDR2 SVGAGI, per germline. The DNA for the CDR3 is TGTGCCAGCAGGGGGGACAGCCTTTTTAATGAAAAACTGTTTTTT. Its protein product is CASRGDSLFNEKLFF.

The rearrangement links TRBV11-3 to TRBJ2-5; D is unresolved. Trimming left V 5 bases short and J 5 bases short, with 9 bases between. The CDR3 extends over 12 amino acids. Germline CDR1 reads SGHNT; CDR2 reads YENEEA. CDR3 amino acids: CASSQGPETQYF. DNA of the CDR3: TGTGCCAGCAGCCAAGGACCGGAGACCCAGTACTTC.

The chain joins TRBV7-2 to TRBJ1-4, with TRBD1 as a possible D gene (6 bases). Germline loops: CDR1 SGHTA, CDR2 FQGNSA. V was pared by 5 bases and J by 7 bases, with 17 bases between. The CDR3 runs to 15 residues. The CDR3 nucleotides are TGTGCCAGCAGCATACAAGGGGGAGGGGGTGAAAAACTGTTTTTT. The encoded protein is CASSIQGGGGEKLFF. The full variable domain, in which reference TRBV7-2 and TRBJ1-4 provide the parts outside the CDR3, is GAGVSQSPSNKVTEKGKDVELRCDPISGHTALYWYRQSLGQGLEFLIYFQGNSAPDKSGLPSDRFSAERTGGSVSTLTIQRTQQEDSAVYLCASSIQGGGGEKLFFGSGTQLSVL.

V is TRBV23-1 and J is TRBJ2-3, with 9 bases aligning to TRBD2. TRBV23-1 is filed as an ORF, its function uncertain. The CDR3 contains 16 residues. Trimming cost V 3 bases and J 5 bases; bases outside gene matches: 9. CDR3 sequence: CASSHPGLATGDTQYF. The DNA of the CDR3 is TGCGCCAGCAGTCACCCGGGACTAGCAACGGGAGATACGCAGTATTTT.

The chain combines TRBV7-9 with TRBJ2-5; perhaps TRBD1 as D (5 bases). CDR3 length: 13 amino acids. The V gene lost 5 bases and the J gene lost 5 bases, with 12 bases spanning the gap. Germline V gives CDR1 SEHNR, CDR2 FQNEAQ (reference sequence). Written as DNA, the CDR3 is TGTGCCAGCAGCGCCAGGGTTGCGGAGACCCAGTACTTC. This encodes CASSARVAETQYF. Filled out from reference TRBV7-9 and TRBJ2-5, the complete variable domain reads DTGVSQNPRHKITKRGQNVTFRCDPISEHNRLYWYRQTLGQGPEFLTYFQNEAQLEKSRLLSDRFSAERPKGSFSTLEIQRTEQGDSAMYLCASSARVAETQYFGPGTRLLVL.

This sequence joins TRBV2 and TRBJ2-3, with 7 nucleotides matching TRBD1. CDR1 is SNHLY, CDR2 FYNNEI, per germline. V shed 2 bases and J 8 bases; nucleotides not matched to a gene: 16. The CDR3 spans 17 residues. This CDR3 is CASSESRQGRRVITQYF. CDR3 nucleotide sequence: TGTGCCAGCAGTGAATCCCGACAGGGAAGGAGAGTAATTACGCAGTATTTT.

The CDR3 nucleotides are TGTGCCAGTAGTCCCGGGAGGGCTAATCGTGAGCAGTTCTTC. Protein sequence: CASSPGRANREQFF. The chain recombines TRBV19 with TRBJ2-1, with 8 bases lining up with TRBD2. CDR1 LNHDA and CDR2 SQIVND come from the germline V gene (reference sequence). V was pared by 5 bases and J by 9 bases, with 9 bases of the junction left unmatched. The CDR3 contains 14 residues.

The V call is TRBV7-6, the J call TRBJ2-2, with 7 bases matching TRBD2. After removal of 5 bases from V and 1 base from J, the junction contained 13 bases not matched to a gene. Looked up from germline, CDR1 is SGHVS and CDR2 is FNYEAQ. The CDR3 extends over 18 amino acids. CDR3 region: CASSPPVGLAGNTGELFF. The CDR3 nucleotides read TGTGCCAGCAGCCCGCCCGTTGGTTTAGCGGGGAACACCGGGGAGCTGTTTTTT.

This chain uses TRBV7-8 with TRBJ2-1, with D possibly TRBD1 on 6 matching bases. The V and J ends lost 3 bases and 3 bases respectively, with 9 bases between them. CDR3 length: 14 residues. The germline V gene encodes CDR1 SGHVS and CDR2 FQNEAQ. This CDR3 reads CASSFTRGYNEQFF. CDR3 sequence (DNA): TGTGCCAGCAGCTTTACCAGGGGCTACAATGAGCAGTTCTTC.

J is TRBJ2-1 and V is TRBV27; 10 bases are a match to TRBD2. The CDR3 has 19 amino acids. Germline CDR1 and CDR2: MNHEY and SMNVEV (reference sequence). J gave up 2 bases and V 5 bases, and 15 bases lay outside the gene matches. The CDR3 reads CASSPLTLSGREAYNEQFF. CDR3 in DNA: TGTGCCAGCAGTCCCCTGACTTTGAGCGGGAGGGAGGCCTACAATGAGCAGTTCTTC.

This clone was recorded once. Other DNA sequences in the same sample also yield this CDR3. V is TRBV10-3 and J is TRBJ2-3; D is uncertain. Trimming removed 2 bases at V and 0 bases at J, with 0 bases between. Germline CDR1 ENHRY, CDR2 SYGVKD. CDR3 length equals 12 residues. CDR3 region: CAISESTDTQYF. The DNA of the CDR3 is TGTGCCATCAGTGAGAGCACAGATACGCAGTATTTT.

The J gene is TRBJ2-3, the V gene TRBV10-3, with TRBD2 matching 10 bases. Germline lookup yields CDR1 ENHRY and CDR2 SYGVKD. The CDR3 is made up of 14 amino acids. Trimming took 7 bases from V and 0 from J; bases not matched to a gene: 1. DNA of the CDR3: TGTGCCATCAAGACTAGCGGGAGCACAGATACGCAGTATTTT. It translates to CAIKTSGSTDTQYF.

The genes are TRBV2 and TRBJ1-4; D not certain. The CDR3 runs to 15 residues. V was trimmed by 7 bases and J by 0 bases, leaving 12 bases between them. The germline gives CDR1 SNHLY, CDR2 FYNNEI. CDR3 residues: CASIFQASTNEKLFF. DNA of the CDR3: TGTGCCAGCATTTTTCAGGCTTCAACTAATGAAAAACTGTTTTTT. Combining the CDR3 with reference TRBV2 and TRBJ1-4 gives the whole variable domain EPEVTQTPSHQVTQMGQEVILRCVPISNHLYFYWYRQILGQKVEFLVSFYNNEISEKSEIFDDQFSVERPDGSNFTLKIRSTKLEDSAMYFCASIFQASTNEKLFFGSGTQLSVL.

This chain joins TRBV19 and TRBJ2-4; D gene ambiguous. The ends were cut back, 3 bases at V and 6 bases at J, with 9 bases in the middle. The germline V gene has CDR1 LNHDA and CDR2 SQIVND (reference sequence). The CDR3 has 13 amino acids. Here the CDR3 DNA reads TGTGCCAGTAGTATCGGGTCGGGAAACATTCAGTACTTC. Protein sequence: CASSIGSGNIQYF.

The chain is built from TRBV4-1 and TRBJ2-1, with 13 bases identical to TRBD2. Per germline, CDR1 MGHRA and CDR2 YSYEKL. The length of the CDR3 is 19 residues. After removal of 0 bases from V and 9 bases from J, the junction contained 14 bases not matched to a gene. The CDR3 nucleotides read TGCGCCAGCAGCCAAGATTATACTAGCGGGAGGGCCGGGTCTCGTGAGCAGTTCTTC. This codes for CASSQDYTSGRAGSREQFF.

This chain connects TRBV7-2 to TRBJ1-4, with 7 bases that match TRBD1. Germline V CDR1 and CDR2: SGHTA, FQGNSA. With 2 bases clipped from V and 4 bases from J, the junction kept 4 bases outside the gene matches. The CDR3 consists of 15 residues. CDR3 DNA: TGTGCCAGCAGCTTAAGGGGACAGCATAATGAAAAACTGTTTTTT. Translating gives CASSLRGQHNEKLFF.

Here the CDR3 reads CATPQYRETQYF. The CDR3 bases are TGTGCCACCCCTCAATACCGGGAGACCCAGTACTTC. The V gene is TRBV24-1, the J gene TRBJ2-5; the D is unclear. This CDR3 comprises 12 residues. Germline V CDR1 and CDR2: KGHDR, SFDVKD. V shed 9 bases and J shed 5 bases, with 12 bases lying between them.

This chain links TRBV5-1 with TRBJ2-3; D is unclear. Deletions cut 0 bases from V and 5 bases from J, with 7 bases between. Germline lookup yields CDR1 SGHRS and CDR2 YFSETQ. The CDR3 is 13 amino acids. In DNA form, the CDR3 reads TGCGCCAGCAGCTTGGCCGCGGTAGATACGCAGTATTTT. It is translated as CASSLAAVDTQYF.

The chain joins TRBV24-1 to TRBJ2-7; D ambiguous. Trimming removed 6 bases from V and 6 bases from J, with 14 bases in between. CDR3 length equals 13 residues. Germline CDR1 KGHDR, CDR2 SFDVKD. Written as DNA, the CDR3 is TGTGCCACCAGTAAGGATCCTTCCAGCGAGCAGTACTTC. It yields the protein CATSKDPSSEQYF.

The chain is built from TRBV19 and TRBJ1-5, with D tentatively TRBD1 (5 bases). CDR3 length equals 15 residues. From germline, CDR1 is LNHDA and CDR2 SQIVND (reference sequence). V dropped 3 bases and J dropped 6 bases, with 15 bases sitting between them. CDR3 amino acids: CASSIFATQGQPQHF. The CDR3 DNA follows: TGTGCCAGTAGTATTTTCGCAACCCAGGGTCAGCCCCAGCATTTT.

V usage is TRBV29-1 and J usage is TRBJ2-7; unclear D gene. Trimming took 5 bases from V and 2 from J, leaving 10 bases between them. CDR3 length equals 12 residues. Germline CDR1 reads SQVTM; CDR2 reads ANQGSEA. The CDR3 reads CSVRGGPYEQYF. CDR3 DNA: TGCAGCGTTCGAGGCGGACCCTACGAGCAGTACTTC.

The chain uses TRBV23-1 and TRBJ2-5, with a tentative D call TRBD1 (6 bases). TRBV23-1 is an ORF, with its function uncertain. Trimming removed 4 bases from V and 7 bases from J, with 13 bases in between. The CDR3 sequence is 13 residues long. CDR3 nucleotides: TGCGCCAGCAGTCGGACAGTTCTTGGGACCCAGTACTTC. Protein product: CASSRTVLGTQYF.

A single count supports this clone. The chain couples TRBV7-2 to TRBJ2-7; D perhaps matches TRBD1 (5 bases). The germline gives CDR1 SGHTA, CDR2 FQGNSA. Trimming took 5 bases from V and 6 from J, leaving 14 bases between them. This CDR3 has 13 residues. CDR3 loop: CASSIDSFGEQYF. The CDR3 coding sequence is TGTGCCAGCAGCATTGACAGTTTCGGCGAGCAGTACTTC.